These 5 T cell receptor beta chains were sequenced from one sample in a study of patients and donors after allogeneic stem cell transplantation. In TCRdb, the RT-PCR reads were re-called with MiXCR into one record per CDR3 protein. The sample comprises about 72,000 distinct CDR3 sequences, roughly 29% of which are singletons, and 26% rests with the top ten. What was sequenced was blood, either unsorted or a sorted T cell fraction (not recorded which). The receptor source for this set is a human donor who was either an allogeneic HSCT recipient or a stem cell or donor lymphocyte infusion donor (not recorded which). It is not recorded whose cells these are; they may come from a transplant donor.

Concerning this clonotype: Germline and junction disagree at one end, which may indicate a read error. The gene calls are TRBV5-1 and TRBJ1-1; TRBD1 aligns across 8 bases. CDR3 length equals 14 residues. Germline V gene lookup returns CDR1 SGHRS and CDR2 YFSETQ. The CDR3, as DNA: TGCGCCAGCAGCCCTAGGACAGGGAACGCTGAAGCTTTCTTT. It is translated as CASSPRTGNAEAFF.

This rearrangement joins TRBV18 to TRBJ1-1, with TRBD1 identical over 8 bases. The germline CDR1 and CDR2 sequences are KGHSH and LQKENI. Trimming at V came to 4 bases and at J to 5 bases, leaving 6 bases not matched to a gene. This CDR3 region has 14 residues. The CDR3 bases are TGTGCCAGCTCACTCCAGGGGGCAAGAACTGAAGCTTTCTTT. It specifies CASSLQGARTEAFF.

The J gene is TRBJ1-6, the V gene TRBV7-2; D is unclear. Per the germline V gene, CDR1 is SGHTA and CDR2 is FQGNSA. V gave up 4 bases and J gave up 14 bases, with 12 bases separating them. This CDR3 has 12 residues. This chain's CDR3 is CASSSLGWTLHF. CDR3 coding DNA: TGTGCCAGCAGCTCTCTGGGGTGGACCCTCCACTTT.

The genes are TRBV6-1 and TRBJ1-2; 9 positions match TRBD1. CDR3 size: 14 residues. CDR1 is MNHNS, CDR2 SASEGT, per germline. Unmatched junction bases numbered 11, after V lost 7 bases and J lost 8 bases. CDR3: CASMDNRGLEGYTF. DNA for the CDR3: TGTGCCAGCATGGATAACAGGGGGCTAGAAGGCTACACCTTC.

This clonotype was counted a few times. V is TRBV20-1 and J is TRBJ1-2; the D is unclear. In germline, CDR1 is DFQATT, CDR2 SNEGSKA (reference sequence). CDR3 size: 15 residues. Between the trimmed V and J ends, which lost 1 base and 0 bases, there was a span of 12 bases. CDR3 protein: CSARVSGSANYGYTF. The DNA for the CDR3 is TGCAGTGCTAGAGTGTCTGGATCCGCTAACTATGGCTACACCTTC.